A selection of T cell receptor beta chains follows, all from one sample in a study of identical twins. TCRdb re-called the 5' RACE reads through MiXCR, storing one row per CDR3 protein. This sample has 220,000 or so distinct CDR3 sequences; 5.5% to 8% occur once, and the top ten carry 3.6%. Another study also made use of these data, one on yellow fever vaccine responses in identical twins.

The specimen sequenced was memory (CD45RO+) T cells sorted from blood. These receptors were obtained from a woman between 18 and 29 years old in good health. Each CDR3 is given with its conserved first and last residue. Fields, in order: J gene, clone size, V gene, D gene, CDR3 DNA, CDR3 protein. A D gene is named only where the DNA matches it firmly. For some rows the clone size is stated as once, few or many, or as a class when expanded; others skip it.

J gene: TRBJ2-6
clone size: many
V gene: TRBV6-4
D gene: TRBD1
CDR3 DNA: TGTGCCAGCAGATTTAGGGGAGGGACAGGGGTCTCTGGGGCCAACGTCCTGACTTTC
CDR3 protein: CASRFRGGTGVSGANVLTF

J gene: TRBJ2-5
clone size: many
V gene: TRBV20-1
D gene: TRBD1
CDR3 DNA: TGCAGTGCCCCAGAGCCCGGGACAGGCCAAGAGACCCAGTACTTC
CDR3 protein: CSAPEPGTGQETQYF

J gene: TRBJ2-7
clone size: few
V gene: TRBV20-1
D gene: TRBD2
CDR3 DNA: TGCAGTGCTAGAGAAGGACTAGCGGGCCCTGAATCCTACGAGCAGTACTTC
CDR3 protein: CSAREGLAGPESYEQYF

J gene: TRBJ2-2
clone size: few
V gene: TRBV5-1
D gene: TRBD2
CDR3 DNA: TGCGCCAGCAGCTTCTATCTAGCGGGGGGTCCGAACACCGGGGAGCTGTTTTTT
CDR3 protein: CASSFYLAGGPNTGELFF

J gene: TRBJ2-5
clone size: many
V gene: TRBV5-1
D gene: TRBD2
CDR3 DNA: TGCGCCAGCAGCCTTGGGACTAGCGGGGGGACACAAGAGACCCAGTACTTC
CDR3 protein: CASSLGTSGGTQETQYF

J gene: TRBJ2-3
clone size: .
V gene: TRBV11-3
D gene: .
CDR3 DNA: TGTGCCACCTCGGGACCGAGCACAGATACGCAGTATTTT
CDR3 protein: CATSGPSTDTQYF

J gene: TRBJ1-2
clone size: .
V gene: TRBV6-1
D gene: .
CDR3 DNA: TGTGCCAGCAGTGAACGTGGGGGGACCGTTGGCTACACCTTC
CDR3 protein: CASSERGGTVGYTF

J gene: TRBJ2-3
clone size: few
V gene: TRBV12-3/TRBV12-4
D gene: .
CDR3 DNA: TGTGCCAGCAGGGTGGGCGCAGTTTCAGATACGCAGTATTTT
CDR3 protein: CASRVGAVSDTQYF

J gene: TRBJ2-7
clone size: few
V gene: TRBV20-1
D gene: .
CDR3 DNA: TGCAGTGCTAGACACCGGGACCGCGGGGATTACGAGCAGTACTTC
CDR3 protein: CSARHRDRGDYEQYF

J gene: TRBJ1-4
clone size: .
V gene: TRBV3-1
D gene: .
CDR3 DNA: TGTGCCAGCAGCCAGAATCCTAATGAAAAACTGTTTTTT
CDR3 protein: CASSQNPNEKLFF

J gene: TRBJ2-2
clone size: few
V gene: TRBV20-1
D gene: TRBD1
CDR3 DNA: TGCAGTGCTAGAGATGGGGGACAGGGTAACACCGGGGAGCTGTTTTTT
CDR3 protein: CSARDGGQGNTGELFF

J gene: TRBJ2-3
clone size: many
V gene: TRBV7-2
D gene: .
CDR3 DNA: TGTGCCAGCAGCTCCCTAGGGGGAGGGCCTACAGATACGCAGTATTTT
CDR3 protein: CASSSLGGGPTDTQYF

J gene: TRBJ2-7
clone size: few
V gene: TRBV27
D gene: .
CDR3 DNA: TGTGCCAGCAGCCAAGCAGGGTCCTTCCCCTACGAGCAGTACTTC
CDR3 protein: CASSQAGSFPYEQYF

J gene: TRBJ2-3
clone size: many
V gene: TRBV7-6
D gene: TRBD2
CDR3 DNA: TGTGCCAGCAGCCCCACGGGACTAGCGGTTAGCACAGATACGCAGTATTTT
CDR3 protein: CASSPTGLAVSTDTQYF

J gene: TRBJ1-6
clone size: .
V gene: TRBV7-6
D gene: .
CDR3 DNA: TGTGCCAGCAGCTTATTCGAAGTGGATAATTCACCCCTCCACTTT
CDR3 protein: CASSLFEVDNSPLHF

J gene: TRBJ1-2
clone size: .
V gene: TRBV9
D gene: TRBD1
CDR3 DNA: TGTGCCAGCAGCGTAGCGTCGACAGGGGATGGCTACACCTTC
CDR3 protein: CASSVASTGDGYTF

J gene: TRBJ2-3
clone size: .
V gene: TRBV15
D gene: .
CDR3 DNA: TGTGCCACCAGCAGAGGTGAACGGGGGTTGGCAGATACGCAGTATTTT
CDR3 protein: CATSRGERGLADTQYF

J gene: TRBJ2-2
clone size: few
V gene: TRBV12-3/TRBV12-4
D gene: .
CDR3 DNA: TGTGCCAGCATACCCGACCCCGGGAACACCGGGGAGCTGTTTTTT
CDR3 protein: CASIPDPGNTGELFF

J gene: TRBJ2-5
clone size: many
V gene: TRBV5-5
D gene: .
CDR3 DNA: TGTGCCAGCAGCTTGTTCGGGGCCTTACAAGAGACCCAGTACTTC
CDR3 protein: CASSLFGALQETQYF

J gene: TRBJ2-5
clone size: .
V gene: TRBV20-1
D gene: TRBD2
CDR3 DNA: TGCAGTGCTAGAGGACTAGCGGGACCTCTGGAGACCCAGTACTTC
CDR3 protein: CSARGLAGPLETQYF

J gene: TRBJ1-1
clone size: many
V gene: TRBV12-3/TRBV12-4
D gene: .
CDR3 DNA: TGTGCCAGCAGCACGGGGGGGTTGAACACTGAAGCTTTCTTT
CDR3 protein: CASSTGGLNTEAFF

J gene: TRBJ2-1
clone size: .
V gene: TRBV5-5
D gene: .
CDR3 DNA: TGTGCCAGCAGCTTCCTCCAGACACAAGGCTACAATGAGCAGTTCTTC
CDR3 protein: CASSFLQTQGYNEQFF

J gene: TRBJ2-3
clone size: .
V gene: TRBV6-2/TRBV6-3
D gene: TRBD2
CDR3 DNA: TGTGCCAGCAGTTACGCGAGCGGGGAGGGGACAGATACGCAGTATTTT
CDR3 protein: CASSYASGEGTDTQYF

J gene: TRBJ2-7
clone size: .
V gene: TRBV15
D gene: .
CDR3 DNA: TGTGCCACCAGCAGAGATTACAAGGGCGAGCAGTACTTC
CDR3 protein: CATSRDYKGEQYF

J gene: TRBJ2-5
clone size: .
V gene: TRBV20-1
D gene: TRBD1
CDR3 DNA: TGCAGTGCAACCGGGACAGGAGACGAGACCCAGTACTTC
CDR3 protein: CSATGTGDETQYF

J gene: TRBJ2-3
clone size: few
V gene: TRBV7-2
D gene: .
CDR3 DNA: TGTGCCAGCAGCTTAGCTACAGGGAAACGTACTAGGGTTTCTAGCACAGATACGCAGTATTTT
CDR3 protein: CASSLATGKRTRVSSTDTQYF

J gene: TRBJ2-5
clone size: .
V gene: TRBV5-1
D gene: .
CDR3 DNA: TGCGCCAGCAGCCGAGGGGACGGGCAAGAGACCCAGTACTTC
CDR3 protein: CASSRGDGQETQYF

J gene: TRBJ2-2
clone size: .
V gene: TRBV3-1
D gene: .
CDR3 DNA: TGTGCCAGCAGCCAAAGCATTAACACCGGGGAGCTGTTTTTT
CDR3 protein: CASSQSINTGELFF

J gene: TRBJ2-3
clone size: .
V gene: TRBV7-6
D gene: .
CDR3 DNA: TGTGCCAGCAGCTCGGGACAATGGATTGGTGTCGCAGATACGCAGTATTTT
CDR3 protein: CASSSGQWIGVADTQYF

J gene: TRBJ2-7
clone size: .
V gene: TRBV5-6
D gene: TRBD1
CDR3 DNA: TGTGCCAGCAGCCACGGGACAGCCTGCGAGCAGTACTTC
CDR3 protein: CASSHGTACEQYF

J gene: TRBJ1-5
clone size: many
V gene: TRBV5-5
D gene: .
CDR3 DNA: TGTGCCAGCAGCTTGGCCAATAGCAATCAGCCCCAGCATTTT
CDR3 protein: CASSLANSNQPQHF